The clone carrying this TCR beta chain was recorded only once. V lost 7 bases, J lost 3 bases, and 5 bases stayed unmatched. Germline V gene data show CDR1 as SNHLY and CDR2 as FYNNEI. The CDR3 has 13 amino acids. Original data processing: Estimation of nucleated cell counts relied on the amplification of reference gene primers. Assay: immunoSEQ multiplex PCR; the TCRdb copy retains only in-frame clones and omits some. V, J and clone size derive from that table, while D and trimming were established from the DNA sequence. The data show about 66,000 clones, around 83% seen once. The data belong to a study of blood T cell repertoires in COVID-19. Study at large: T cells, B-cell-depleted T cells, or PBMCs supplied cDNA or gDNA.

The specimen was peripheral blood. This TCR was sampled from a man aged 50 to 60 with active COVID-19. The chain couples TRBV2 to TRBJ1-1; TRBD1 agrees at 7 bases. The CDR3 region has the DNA TGTGCCAGCACCGGACAGGCCCACACTGAAGCTTTCTTT. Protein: CASTGQAHTEAFF.